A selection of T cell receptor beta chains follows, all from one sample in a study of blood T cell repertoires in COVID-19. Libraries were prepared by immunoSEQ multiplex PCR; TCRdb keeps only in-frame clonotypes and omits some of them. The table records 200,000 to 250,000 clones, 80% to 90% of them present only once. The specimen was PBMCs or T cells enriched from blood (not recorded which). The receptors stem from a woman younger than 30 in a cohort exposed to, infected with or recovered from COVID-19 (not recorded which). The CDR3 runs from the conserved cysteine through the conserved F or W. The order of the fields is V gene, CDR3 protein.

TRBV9,CASSAGGRGTDTQYF
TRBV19,CASSIVSTVRVVDGYTF
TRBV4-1,CASSQGTGRLGTEAFF
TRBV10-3,CAISVEFNYGYTF
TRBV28,CASRTSPTRDTQYF
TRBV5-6,CASSLGATEAFF
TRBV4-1,CASSQDRTTGVYGYTF
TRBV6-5,CASRTTGSSPLHF
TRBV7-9,CASSNLQGRVGYTF
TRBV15,CATSTGLAGVSEQFF
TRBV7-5,CARSLVAGEDTQYF
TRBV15,CATSRGWGGATNEQFF
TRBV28,CASSTGVLGYSNQPQHF
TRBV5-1,CASSLEGREGNEQYF
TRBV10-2,CASGQGVPQHF
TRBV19,CASSMGGDLETQYF
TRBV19,CASSTSTGVSNQPQHF
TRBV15,CATSREVLSGGATDTQYF
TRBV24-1,CATSRRTGDGYTF
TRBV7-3,CASSLTYGRVSNTEAFF
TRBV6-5,CASSYQGTRTDTQYF
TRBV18,CASSPDRGGNTIYF
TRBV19,CASSIGQEGTDYGYTF
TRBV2,CASSGTSGTDTQYF
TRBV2,CASCDVAGGNTIYF
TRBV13,CASSPTGNTEAFF
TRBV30,CAWIPGGAFQSAEAFF
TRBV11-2,CASSLGGTGTDLYGYTF
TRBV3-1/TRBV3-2,CASSPSEGEGGYTF
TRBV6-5,CASSYSGAGNTIYF
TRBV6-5,CASSTADPRDTQYF
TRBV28,CASMRSTNEKLFF
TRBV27,CASSAYLDEQFF
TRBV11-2,CASSLVYRATEKLFF
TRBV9,CASSVELATKTQYF
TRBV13,CASSLAAGGAPGEKLFF
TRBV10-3,CAISGDRGTSMEKLFF
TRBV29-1,CSVEVVRGSPDTQYF
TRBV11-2,CASSQERVGRNEQFF
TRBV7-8,CASSASGRGSYNEQFF
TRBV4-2,CASSQGLADTGELFF
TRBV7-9,CASSLGLADTNEQFF